This T cell receptor (beta chain) was obtained from a study of shared clonotypes between healthy human individuals. Study-level results: In general, naive subsets displayed greater estimated richness than memory subsets did.

From germline, CDR1 is SGHDN and CDR2 FVKESK. V was pared by 4 bases and J by 3 bases, with 9 bases between. The CDR3 is 14 amino acids. Repertoires were generated with immunoSEQ multiplex PCR, while TCRdb's copy carries only in-frame clones and drops some. The sample holds hundreds of thousands of clones, around two thirds seen once. In regard to this clone: The target antigen is unknown.

The TCR was taken from a woman aged 25 to 45 in good health. The V call is TRBV14, the J call TRBJ2-2; a weak D match, TRBD2 (6 bases). Sequenced: memory CD4+ T cells sorted from blood. Subset given: CD45RA-negative fraction. CDR3 in amino acids: CASSPRLDTGELFF. The DNA for the CDR3 is TGTGCCAGCAGCCCTCGACTAGACACCGGGGAGCTGTTTTTT.